Each of the 28 T cell receptor beta chains below was sequenced from the same sample in a study of T cells in Graves' hyperthyroidism and ophthalmopathy. RNA transcripts provided the source from which TCR beta CDR3 regions were amplified. HTBI primers were employed in a first-round RT-PCR of the TCR CDR3. TCRdb re-derived calls from the multiplex PCR reads in MiXCR, one entry per CDR3 protein. The sample has 600,000 or so distinct CDR3 sequences, about 14% seen once. Sequences were obtained from blood. The origin of the receptors is a woman under 30 with Graves' ophthalmopathy.

Ten or more counts support this clonotype. The gene calls are TRBV19 and TRBJ1-3; D is unclear. Trimming stripped 3 bases from V and 0 bases from J, with 15 bases between. CDR3 length: 17 residues. Germline CDR1 LNHDA, CDR2 SQIVND (reference sequence). CDR3 nucleotide sequence: TGTGCCAGTAGTATCGAACAGCCTAAATACTCTGGAAACACCATATATTTT. It codes for CASSIEQPKYSGNTIYF.

This clonotype has a handful of counts. This chain links TRBV24-1 with TRBJ2-4, with 7 bases aligning to TRBD1. The CDR3 is made up of 15 amino acids. J was trimmed by 5 bases and V by 4 bases; bases with no gene match: 7. CDR1 and CDR2 (germline): KGHDR, SFDVKD. The CDR3 nucleotides read TGTGCCACCAGTGACCAACGACAGGGCGAAAACATTCAGTACTTC. Its protein is CATSDQRQGENIQYF.

This chain uses TRBV18 with TRBJ1-3; 7 nucleotides align to TRBD1. This CDR3 is built from 15 residues. The junction had 7 bases not matched to a gene; V was cut back by 4 bases and J by 4 bases. Per the germline V gene, CDR1 is KGHSH and CDR2 is LQKENI. CDR3 bases: TGTGCCAGCTCACGCGCACAGGGGTCAGGAAACACCATATATTTT. It yields the protein CASSRAQGSGNTIYF.

This clonotype was seen many times. This rearrangement joins TRBV3-1 to TRBJ2-5, with 12 bases aligning to TRBD2. The CDR3 is made up of 15 amino acids. Looked up from germline, CDR1 is LGHDT and CDR2 is YNNKEL (reference sequence). V shed 6 bases and J 5 bases; nucleotides not matched to a gene: 7. CDR3: CASSRLAGVSETQYF. The CDR3 DNA is TGTGCCAGCAGTCGACTAGCGGGAGTATCGGAGACCCAGTACTTC.

This clonotype was seen a handful of times. The J gene is TRBJ1-5, the V gene TRBV6-1, with D hard to call. From germline, CDR1 is MNHNS and CDR2 SASEGT. Trimming pared 6 bases from V and 10 bases from J, leaving 16 bases between. The CDR3 loop spans 13 amino acids. This chain's CDR3 is CASRDLSAPPQHF. CDR3 DNA sequence: TGTGCCAGCAGAGATCTCTCAGCCCCACCCCAGCATTTT.

There are many counts of this clonotype. J is TRBJ2-3 and V is TRBV2; tentatively, D is TRBD1 or TRBD2 (6 bases each). This CDR3 region has 16 residues. Germline V gives CDR1 SNHLY, CDR2 FYNNEI. Trimming took 3 bases from V and 0 from J, leaving 13 bases between them. Here the CDR3 reads CASSDGGHISTDTQYF. CDR3 DNA sequence: TGTGCCAGCAGTGACGGGGGACATATTAGCACAGATACGCAGTATTTT.

The rearrangement uses TRBV13 and TRBJ1-1; TRBD1 might be the D (6 bases). V shed 3 bases and J shed 1 base, with 9 bases lying between them. The CDR3 totals 14 residues. The germline V gene encodes CDR1 PRHDT and CDR2 FYEKMQ (reference sequence). The CDR3 here is CASSFLQGNTEAFF. As DNA, the CDR3 is TGTGCCAGCAGCTTCCTACAGGGGAACACTGAAGCTTTCTTT.

This clonotype was recorded many times. The rearrangement joins TRBV27 to TRBJ1-1; TRBD1 aligns across 8 bases. Germline lookup yields CDR1 MNHEY and CDR2 SMNVEV (reference sequence). This CDR3 spans 14 amino acids. The J segment lost 5 bases and the V segment lost 5 bases, leaving 7 bases of the junction unmatched. The CDR3 DNA is TGTGCCAGCAGTCCCCAGGGGGCGTGGACTGAAGCTTTCTTT. It specifies CASSPQGAWTEAFF.

The V gene is TRBV7-8, the J gene TRBJ1-4, with a tentative D call TRBD1 (6 bases). This CDR3 contains 15 residues. Trimming removed 6 bases at V and 8 bases at J, with 19 bases between. Per germline, CDR1 SGHVS and CDR2 FQNEAQ. CDR3 in DNA: TGTGCCAGCAGTCTAGGATCAGGGGCAGACGAAAAACTGTTTTTT. This codes for CASSLGSGADEKLFF.

This clonotype was detected ten times or more. The chain combines TRBV30 with TRBJ1-4, with a tentative D call TRBD1 (5 bases). The V end lost 0 bases, the J end lost 8 bases, and 13 bases lay between the germline ends. Germline CDR1 is GTSNPN and CDR2 is SVGIG (reference sequence). The CDR3 extends over 14 amino acids. The CDR3 here is CAWSVPGGWEKLFF. In DNA form, the CDR3 reads TGTGCCTGGAGTGTACCTGGGGGTTGGGAAAAACTGTTTTTT. Drawing the rest from reference TRBV30 and TRBJ1-4, the complete variable domain is SQTIHQWPATLVQPVGSPLSLECTVEGTSNPNLYWYRQAAGRGLQLLFYSVGIGQISSEVPQNLSASRPQDRQFILSSKKLLLSDSGFYLCAWSVPGGWEKLFFGSGTQLSVL.

This clonotype showed up just a few times. The rearrangement uses TRBV10-3 and TRBJ2-7; 7 bases are shared with TRBD2. CDR1 ENHRY and CDR2 SYGVKD come from the germline V gene. The CDR3 runs 15 residues. V was pared by 4 bases and J by 3 bases, with 9 bases of the junction left unmatched. This chain's CDR3 is CAISGSGEGFYEQYF. The CDR3 nucleotides are TGTGCCATCAGTGGGTCGGGGGAGGGGTTCTACGAGCAGTACTTC.

This clonotype was found many times. The chain uses TRBV12-3 or TRBV12-4 and TRBJ2-3; 9 nucleotides agree with TRBD2. Trimming cost V 7 bases and J 3 bases; bases outside gene matches: 5. This CDR3 is 14 amino acids long. The CDR3 sequence: CASKEREVTDTQYF. The CDR3 DNA reads as TGTGCCAGCAAGGAGCGGGAGGTAACAGATACGCAGTATTTT.

In its sample, this clonotype was seen many times. The chain has TRBV28 and TRBJ2-3, with TRBD2 matching 7 bases. V was pared by 5 bases and J by 5 bases, with 10 bases of the junction left unmatched. Germline values: CDR1 MDHEN, CDR2 SYDVKM. The CDR3 totals 15 residues. CDR3: CASSPTGGTGDTQYF. The CDR3 DNA reads as TGTGCCAGCAGTCCCACCGGGGGGACGGGAGATACGCAGTATTTT.

This clonotype was seen at least ten times. The genes are TRBV20-1 and TRBJ2-7, with TRBD1 matching over 9 bases. CDR1 DFQATT and CDR2 SNEGSKA come from the germline V gene (reference sequence). CDR3 length equals 13 residues. V trimming: 6 bases; J trimming: 3 bases; junction bases outside the gene matches: 6. In DNA form, the CDR3 reads TGCAGTGCCAACCGACAGGGGGGCTACGAGCAGTACTTC. Translating it yields CSANRQGGYEQYF.

V is TRBV7-9 and J is TRBJ1-5; D gene ambiguous. V lost 1 base, J lost 4 bases, and 8 bases lay in between. The CDR3 contains 14 residues. CDR1 is SEHNR, CDR2 FQNEAQ, per germline (reference sequence). CDR3 DNA sequence: TGTGCCAGCAGCTTAGGGGATACAAATCAGCCCCAGCATTTT. Translating it yields CASSLGDTNQPQHF.

Turning to this clonotype: Germline is not matched at one junction end, which may reflect a read error. This chain connects TRBV7-3 to TRBJ2-1; D gene unclear. Germline CDR1 reads SGHTA; CDR2 reads FQGTGA. The CDR3 length is 15 residues. CDR3 in DNA: TGTGCCAGCAGCTTAACACCGAGCTCCTACAATGGGCAGTTCTTC. Translating gives CASSLTPSSYNGQFF. Filled out from reference TRBV7-3 and TRBJ2-1, the complete variable domain reads GAGVSQTPSNKVTEKGKYVELRCDPISGHTALYWYRQSLGQGPEFLIYFQGTGAADDSGLPNDRFFAVRPEGSVSTLKIQRTERGDSAVYLCASSLTPSSYNGQFFGPGTRLTVL.

This clonotype was counted a few times. V gene TRBV3-1 combines with J gene TRBJ1-5, with D hard to call. The germline V gene has CDR1 LGHDT and CDR2 YNNKEL (reference sequence). The CDR3 covers 15 residues. V was cut by 2 bases and J by 0 bases, with 8 bases left in between. This CDR3 is CASSQNVNSNQPQHF. CDR3 DNA sequence: TGTGCCAGCAGCCAAAACGTCAATAGCAATCAGCCCCAGCATTTT. The full variable domain, its missing parts supplied by reference TRBV3-1 and TRBJ1-5, is DTAVSQTPKYLVTQMGNDKSIKCEQNLGHDTMYWYKQDSKKFLKIMFSYNNKELIINETVPNRFSPKSPDKAHLNLHINSLELGDSAVYFCASSQNVNSNQPQHFGDGTRLSIL.

This clonotype was observed many times. V and J are TRBV3-1 and TRBJ2-1; no definite D call. V dropped 1 base and J dropped 2 bases, with 6 bases sitting between them. This CDR3 comprises 14 residues. Germline V gene sequence: CDR1 LGHDT, CDR2 YNNKEL (reference sequence). As DNA, the CDR3 is TGTGCCAGCAGCCAAGTCTCAACCTACAATGAGCAGTTCTTC. Translating it yields CASSQVSTYNEQFF.

V usage is TRBV4-3 and J usage is TRBJ2-1; 11 nucleotides agree with TRBD2. The J segment lost 4 bases and the V segment lost 5 bases, leaving 7 bases of the junction unmatched. The CDR3 is made up of 16 amino acids. Germline assignment: CDR1 LGHNA and CDR2 YSLEER. Here the CDR3 DNA reads TGCGCCAGCAGCGTTCTCACTAGCGGGAGTTACAATGAGCAGTTCTTC. It is translated as CASSVLTSGSYNEQFF.

This clonotype occurred many times. This chain uses TRBV3-1 with TRBJ1-4; no reliable D call. This CDR3 has 14 amino acids. The germline CDR1 and CDR2 sequences are LGHDT and YNNKEL (reference sequence). V gave up 2 bases and J gave up 8 bases, with 12 bases separating them. CDR3: CASSQSGFGEKLFF. DNA for the CDR3: TGTGCCAGCAGCCAATCCGGATTTGGGGAAAAACTGTTTTTT.

This clonotype came up a few times. The J gene is TRBJ2-7, the V gene TRBV2, with TRBD1 matching over 8 bases. Per the germline V gene, CDR1 is SNHLY and CDR2 is FYNNEI. Trimming cost V 11 bases and J 4 bases; bases outside gene matches: 10. This CDR3 region has 13 residues. CDR3 in amino acids: CAGKTGAPYEQYF. The CDR3 DNA reads TGTGCCGGAAAGACAGGGGCCCCATACGAGCAGTACTTC. Drawing the rest from reference TRBV2 and TRBJ2-7, the complete variable domain is EPEVTQTPSHQVTQMGQEVILRCVPISNHLYFYWYRQILGQKVEFLVSFYNNEISEKSEIFDDQFSVERPDGSNFTLKIRSTKLEDSAMYFCAGKTGAPYEQYFGPGTRLTVT.

This clonotype was seen only a few times. The chain links TRBV10-1 to TRBJ2-2, with TRBD2 as a possible D gene (6 bases). This CDR3 is built from 17 residues. V lost 2 bases and J 4 bases, leaving 17 bases between the germline ends. The V gene's germline CDR1 is WNHNN and CDR2 SYGVQD (reference sequence). CDR3 region: CASSEGWGEAGTGELFF. The CDR3, as DNA: TGCGCCAGCAGTGAGGGCTGGGGGGAGGCGGGCACCGGGGAGCTGTTTTTT.

In its sample, this clonotype was seen a few times. The rearrangement links TRBV7-9 to TRBJ2-3; TRBD2 agrees at 7 bases. This CDR3 region has 13 residues. Germline CDR1 is SEHNR and CDR2 is FQNEAQ (reference sequence). The V and J ends lost 2 bases and 5 bases, in that order; junction bases with no gene match: 1. The CDR3 sequence: CASSLSSGDTQYF. The CDR3 region has the DNA TGTGCCAGCAGCTTATCTAGCGGAGATACGCAGTATTTT.

In this sample, this clonotype turned up a few times. The gene calls are TRBV6-1 and TRBJ1-6; tentatively, D is TRBD1 (5 bases). CDR1 and CDR2 (germline): MNHNS, SASEGT. Trimming left V 6 bases short and J 3 bases short, with 18 bases between. CDR3 length: 17 amino acids. CDR3 amino acids: CASRLREGRIYNSPLHF. The CDR3 nucleotides read TGTGCCAGCAGACTTAGAGAGGGGAGAATCTATAATTCACCCCTCCACTTT.

This clonotype was seen ten or more times. CDR3 sequence (DNA): TGTGCCAGCAGCTTGGTACGGGGCAGCTCCTACAATGAGCAGTTCTTC. This sequence encodes CASSLVRGSSYNEQFF. The J gene is TRBJ2-1, the V gene TRBV5-6; D may be TRBD1 or TRBD2 (5 bases each). The germline gives CDR1 SGHDT, CDR2 YYEEEE. Trimming left V 0 bases short and J 0 bases short, with 10 bases between. This CDR3 has 16 amino acids.

Many counts were recorded for this clonotype. The chain joins TRBV11-3 to TRBJ2-3; 8 bases match TRBD2. CDR3 size: 15 residues. V lost 1 base and J lost 4; bases outside the gene matches: 4. Per the germline V gene, CDR1 is SGHNT and CDR2 is YENEEA. CDR3 nucleotide sequence: TGTGCCAGCAGCTTAGCGGGAGGGTACGCAGATACGCAGTATTTT. It is translated as CASSLAGGYADTQYF.

This clonotype was found many times. This chain uses TRBV11-2 with TRBJ2-3, with TRBD2 matching 13 bases. The germline CDR1 and CDR2 sequences are SGHAT and FQNNGV. The CDR3 is 18 residues long. V shed 0 bases, J shed 1 base, and the junction held 4 bases outside the gene matches. Written as DNA, the CDR3 is TGTGCCAGCAGCTTAGAACTAGCGGGAGGGCCGCGCACAGATACGCAGTATTTT. Amino acid sequence: CASSLELAGGPRTDTQYF.

This clonotype was detected a few times. This chain uses TRBV12-5 with TRBJ2-2; 13 nucleotides line up with TRBD2. Germline lookup yields CDR1 LGHNT and CDR2 FRNRAP. Trimming removed 5 bases from V and 6 bases from J; junction bases left unmatched: 9. CDR3 size: 17 residues. Written as DNA, the CDR3 is TGTGCTAGTGGTCGCGAACTAGCGGGAGGGCCCGCCGGGGAGCTGTTTTTT. Protein: CASGRELAGGPAGELFF.